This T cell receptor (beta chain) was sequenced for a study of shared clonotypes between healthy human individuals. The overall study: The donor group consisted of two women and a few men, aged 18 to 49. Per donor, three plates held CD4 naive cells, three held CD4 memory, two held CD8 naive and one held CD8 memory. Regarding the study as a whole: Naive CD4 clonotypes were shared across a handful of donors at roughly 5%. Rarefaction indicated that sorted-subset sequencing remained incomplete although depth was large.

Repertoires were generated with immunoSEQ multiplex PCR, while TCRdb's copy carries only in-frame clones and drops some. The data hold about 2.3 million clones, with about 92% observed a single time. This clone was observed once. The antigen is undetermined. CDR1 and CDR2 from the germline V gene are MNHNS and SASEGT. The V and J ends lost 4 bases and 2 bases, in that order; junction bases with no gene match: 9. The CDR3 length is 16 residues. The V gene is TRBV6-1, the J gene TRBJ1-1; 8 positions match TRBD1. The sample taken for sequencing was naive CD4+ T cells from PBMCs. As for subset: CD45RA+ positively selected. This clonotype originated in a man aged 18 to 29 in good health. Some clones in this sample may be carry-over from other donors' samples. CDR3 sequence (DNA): TGTGCCAGCAGTGCGGCCCCGACAGGGGTTAACACTGAAGCTTTCTTT. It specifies CASSAAPTGVNTEAFF.